This entry concerns a single TCR beta chain. Antigen specificity is unknown. V lost 6 bases and J lost 4; bases outside the gene matches: 15. This CDR3 has 18 residues. Germline CDR1 and CDR2: SNHLY and FYNNEI. Generated by immunoSEQ multiplex PCR, the TCRdb table keeps only in-frame clones and is missing some. The sample contains some 100,000 clones, 80% to 95% of which appear only once. The entry originates in a study of PD-1 blockade in classical Hodgkin lymphoma. Study-level points and caveats: A significant rise in TCR diversity by C4D1 was seen for CD4+ but not CD8+ cells.

Each patient experienced a relapse that followed autologous stem cell transplantation, and brentuximab vedotin exposure varied. This clonotype was obtained from a human donor with classical Hodgkin lymphoma. The chain combines TRBV2 with TRBJ1-5; 10 bases are a match to TRBD1. This sample comprised peripheral blood mononuclear cells (PBMCs), obtained at baseline. The DNA of the CDR3 is TGTGCCAGCAGCGGGGGGACAGGGGATGTTTCGTGGAATCAGCCCCAGCATTTT. Protein: CASSGGTGDVSWNQPQHF.